The clone carrying this TCR beta chain was found a few times. TCRdb reprocessed the RT-PCR reads with MiXCR, giving one entry per CDR3 protein. Of more than 600,000 distinct CDR3 sequences detected, approximately 14% appear once; the ten largest clones hold 3.6%. The TCR originated in a female donor in good health, serving as a healthy control. What was sequenced was memory CD4+ T cells from blood.

CDR3 region: CASSVADSHLSPLHF. CDR3 nucleotide sequence: TGTGCCAGCAGCGTAGCGGACAGCCACCTTTCACCCCTCCACTTT. This chain connects TRBV9 to TRBJ1-6, with D tentatively TRBD1 (6 bases). V lost 0 bases and J lost 9, with 13 bases in between. Per the germline V gene, CDR1 is SGDLS and CDR2 is YYNGEE. This CDR3 region has 15 residues.